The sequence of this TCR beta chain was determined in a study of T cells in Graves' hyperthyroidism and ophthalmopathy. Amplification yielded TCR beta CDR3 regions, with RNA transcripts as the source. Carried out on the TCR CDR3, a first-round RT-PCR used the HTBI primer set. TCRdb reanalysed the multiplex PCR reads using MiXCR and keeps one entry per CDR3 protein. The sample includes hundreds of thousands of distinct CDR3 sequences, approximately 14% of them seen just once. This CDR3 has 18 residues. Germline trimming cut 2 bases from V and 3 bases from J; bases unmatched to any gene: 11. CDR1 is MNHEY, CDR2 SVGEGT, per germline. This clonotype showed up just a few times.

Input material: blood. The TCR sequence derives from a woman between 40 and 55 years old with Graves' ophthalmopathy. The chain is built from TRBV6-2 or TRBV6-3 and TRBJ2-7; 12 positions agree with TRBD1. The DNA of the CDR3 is TGTGCCAGCAGTTACCCTCCTTCCGGGACAGGGGGCTTCTACGAGCAGTACTTC. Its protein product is CASSYPPSGTGGFYEQYF.